A single sample gave rise to the 4 T cell receptor beta chains below, sequenced in a study of OX40 agonist ivuxolimab in advanced cancers. Libraries were made using the immunoSEQ multiplex PCR assay. The table comes from immuneACCESS by way of TCRdb, which keeps in-frame sequences with V and J called. Part of the clones is missing from these tables; in studies checked, under half for an unresolved V gene and the rest for unknown reasons. Recorded for this sample are 55,000 to 70,000 clones; about 85% of them occurred a single time. In total, the top ten clones hold approximately 4.7% of the sample. The sample consisted of CD4+ or CD8+ T cells sorted from blood, taken in a trial of the OX40 agonist ivuxolimab. These receptors were collected from an adult with an advanced solid tumor such as melanoma, head and neck, liver or kidney cancer.

This chain uses TRBV28 with TRBJ2-3; 12 positions agree with TRBD2. Germline V gene lookup returns CDR1 MDHEN and CDR2 SYDVKM. Trimming took 3 bases from V and 0 from J; bases not matched to a gene: 7. The CDR3 consists of 18 residues. The CDR3 is CASSFVTSGSLSTDTQYF. In DNA form, the CDR3 reads TGTGCCAGCAGTTTCGTGACTAGCGGGAGCCTAAGCACAGATACGCAGTATTTT.

The chain employs TRBV5-1 and TRBJ2-5; possible D gene TRBD2, 5 bases. This CDR3 is built from 14 residues. Deletions cut 0 bases from V and 4 bases from J, with 10 bases between. Germline V gives CDR1 SGHRS, CDR2 YFSETQ. In nucleotides, the CDR3 is TGCGCCAGCAGCTTGGAGCCGAGGGTAGAGACCCAGTACTTC. Translation gives CASSLEPRVETQYF.

The DNA of the CDR3 is TGTGCCAGCAGCATACGGACAGGGGGCTACAATGAGCAGTTCTTC. It yields the protein CASSIRTGGYNEQFF. V and J are TRBV5-4 and TRBJ2-1; 10 positions match TRBD1. Germline CDR1 and CDR2: SGHNT and YYREEE (reference sequence). V lost 4 bases to trimming and J lost 3 bases; unmatched junction nucleotides: 4. The CDR3 has 15 amino acids.

The V and J genes are TRBV19 and TRBJ2-5; the match to TRBD2 covers 9 bases. V lost 9 bases and J lost 4; bases outside the gene matches: 12. The germline V gene encodes CDR1 LNHDA and CDR2 SQIVND (reference sequence). The CDR3 is 15 residues long. The CDR3 coding sequence is TGTGCCAGCCCTGGAGTAGCGGGAGAAGGAGAGACCCAGTACTTC. The encoded protein is CASPGVAGEGETQYF.